Described below is a single TCR beta chain sequence and its context. This record comes from a study of OX40 agonist ivuxolimab in advanced cancers. The V and J ends lost 0 bases and 3 bases respectively, with 7 bases between them. Germline-derived CDR1 and CDR2 are SGHRS and YFSETQ. The CDR3 runs 13 residues. Sequencing used immunoSEQ multiplex PCR; TCRdb keeps in-frame clones, though not all of them. The repertoire holds some 20,000 clones, with around 80% as singletons. This sample comprised CD4+ or CD8+ T cells sorted from blood, obtained in a trial of the OX40 agonist ivuxolimab. This sequence originates from an adult with an advanced solid tumor such as melanoma, head and neck, liver or kidney cancer. The chain combines TRBV5-1 with TRBJ2-7; the D is unclear. CDR3 nucleotides: TGCGCCAGCAGCTTGGGACACTTCTACGAGCAGTACTTC. Its translation is CASSLGHFYEQYF.